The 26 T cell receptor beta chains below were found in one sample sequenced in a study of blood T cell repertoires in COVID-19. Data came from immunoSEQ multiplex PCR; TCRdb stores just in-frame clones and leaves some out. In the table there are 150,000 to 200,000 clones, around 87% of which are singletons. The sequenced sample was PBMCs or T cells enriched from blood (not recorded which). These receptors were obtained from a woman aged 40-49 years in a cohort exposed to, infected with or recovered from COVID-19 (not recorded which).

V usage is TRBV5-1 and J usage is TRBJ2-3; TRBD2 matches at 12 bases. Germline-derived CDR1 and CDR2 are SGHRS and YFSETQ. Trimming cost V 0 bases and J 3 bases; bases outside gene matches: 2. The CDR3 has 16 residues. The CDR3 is CASSLAGTSGTDTQYF. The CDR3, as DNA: TGCGCCAGCAGCTTGGCGGGGACTAGCGGGACAGATACGCAGTATTTT.

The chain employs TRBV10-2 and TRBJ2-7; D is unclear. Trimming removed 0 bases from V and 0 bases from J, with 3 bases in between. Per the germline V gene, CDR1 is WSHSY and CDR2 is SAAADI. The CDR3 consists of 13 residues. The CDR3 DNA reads TGCGCCAGCAGTGAGTCGTACTCCTACGAGCAGTACTTC. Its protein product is CASSESYSYEQYF.

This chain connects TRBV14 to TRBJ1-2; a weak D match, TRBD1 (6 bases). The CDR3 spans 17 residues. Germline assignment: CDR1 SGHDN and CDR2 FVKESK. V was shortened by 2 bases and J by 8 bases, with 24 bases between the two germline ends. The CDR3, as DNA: TGTGCCAGCAGCCAATACGGGACACCAGACCCCAACCGGGGCTACACCTTC. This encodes CASSQYGTPDPNRGYTF.

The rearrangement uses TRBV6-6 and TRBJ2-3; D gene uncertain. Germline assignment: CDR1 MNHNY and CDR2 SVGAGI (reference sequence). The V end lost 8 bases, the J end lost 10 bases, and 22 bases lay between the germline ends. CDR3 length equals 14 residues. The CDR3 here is CASLPGLAVKSQYF. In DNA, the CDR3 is TGTGCCAGCCTCCCGGGTTTGGCGGTAAAGTCGCAGTATTTT.

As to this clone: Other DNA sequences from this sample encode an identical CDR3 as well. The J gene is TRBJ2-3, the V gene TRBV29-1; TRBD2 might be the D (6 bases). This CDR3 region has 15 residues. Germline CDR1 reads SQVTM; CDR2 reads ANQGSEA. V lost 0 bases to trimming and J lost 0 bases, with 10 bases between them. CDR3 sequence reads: CSVEDRGTSTDTQYF. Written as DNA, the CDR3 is TGCAGCGTTGAAGATCGGGGGACTAGCACAGATACGCAGTATTTT.

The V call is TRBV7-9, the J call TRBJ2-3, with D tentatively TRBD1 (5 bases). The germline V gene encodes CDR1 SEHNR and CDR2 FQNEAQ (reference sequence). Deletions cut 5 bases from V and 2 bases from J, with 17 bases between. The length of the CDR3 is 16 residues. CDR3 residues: CASSRQGKTSTDTQYF. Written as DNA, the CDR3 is TGTGCCAGCAGCCGCCAGGGAAAAACCTCCACAGATACGCAGTATTTT.

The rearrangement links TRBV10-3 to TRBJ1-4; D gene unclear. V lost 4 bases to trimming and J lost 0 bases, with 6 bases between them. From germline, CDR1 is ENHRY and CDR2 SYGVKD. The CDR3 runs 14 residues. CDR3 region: CAISAVATNEKLFF. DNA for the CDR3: TGTGCCATCAGTGCAGTTGCAACTAATGAAAAACTGTTTTTT.

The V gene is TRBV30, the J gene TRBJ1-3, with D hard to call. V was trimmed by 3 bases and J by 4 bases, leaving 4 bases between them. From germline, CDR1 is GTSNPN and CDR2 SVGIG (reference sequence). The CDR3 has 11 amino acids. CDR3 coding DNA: TGTGCCTGGAGCCTCGGAAACACCATATATTTT. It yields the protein CAWSLGNTIYF.

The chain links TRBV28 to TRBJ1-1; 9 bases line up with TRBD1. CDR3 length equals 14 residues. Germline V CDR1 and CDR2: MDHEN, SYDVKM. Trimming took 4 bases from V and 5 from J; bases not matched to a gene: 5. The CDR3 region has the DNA TGTGCCAGCAGTTCGGGACAGGGTTGGACTGAAGCTTTCTTT. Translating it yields CASSSGQGWTEAFF.

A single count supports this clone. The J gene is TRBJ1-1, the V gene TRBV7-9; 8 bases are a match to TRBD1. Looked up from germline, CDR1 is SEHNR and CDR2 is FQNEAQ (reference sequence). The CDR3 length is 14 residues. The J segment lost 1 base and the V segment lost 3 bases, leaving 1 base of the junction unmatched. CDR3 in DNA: TGTGCCAGCAGCTTGGACAGGGAGAACACTGAAGCTTTCTTT. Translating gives CASSLDRENTEAFF.

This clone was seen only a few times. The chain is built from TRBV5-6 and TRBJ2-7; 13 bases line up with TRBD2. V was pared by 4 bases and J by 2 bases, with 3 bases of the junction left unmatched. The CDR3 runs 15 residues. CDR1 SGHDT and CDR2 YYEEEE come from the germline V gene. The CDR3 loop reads CASSQLAGGTYEQYF. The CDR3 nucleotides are TGTGCCAGCAGCCAACTAGCGGGAGGGACCTACGAGCAGTACTTC.

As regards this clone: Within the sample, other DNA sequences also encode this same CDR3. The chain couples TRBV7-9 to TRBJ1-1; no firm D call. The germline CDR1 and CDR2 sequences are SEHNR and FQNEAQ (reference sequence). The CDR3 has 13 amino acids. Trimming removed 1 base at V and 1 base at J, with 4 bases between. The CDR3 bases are TGTGCCAGCAGCTTAGACAGGAACACTGAAGCTTTCTTT. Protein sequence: CASSLDRNTEAFF.

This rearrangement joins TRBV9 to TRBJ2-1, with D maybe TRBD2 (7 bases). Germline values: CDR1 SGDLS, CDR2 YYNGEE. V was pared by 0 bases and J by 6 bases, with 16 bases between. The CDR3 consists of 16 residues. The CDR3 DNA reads TGTGCCAGCAGCGTAGTTTCTACAGGGAGGGCCAATGAGCAGTTCTTC. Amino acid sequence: CASSVVSTGRANEQFF.

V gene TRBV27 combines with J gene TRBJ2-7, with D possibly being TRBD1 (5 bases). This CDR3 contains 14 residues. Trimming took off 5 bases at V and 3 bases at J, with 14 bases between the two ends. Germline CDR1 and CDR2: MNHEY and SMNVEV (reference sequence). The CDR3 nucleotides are TGTGCCAGCAGTCTCACCCCGGACAACTACGAGCAGTACTTC. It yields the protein CASSLTPDNYEQYF.

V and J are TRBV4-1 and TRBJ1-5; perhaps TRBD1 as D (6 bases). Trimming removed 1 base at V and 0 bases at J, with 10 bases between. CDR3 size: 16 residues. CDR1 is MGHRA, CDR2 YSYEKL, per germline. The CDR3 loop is CASSQGTEYSNQPQHF. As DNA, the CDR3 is TGCGCCAGCAGCCAAGGGACAGAGTATAGCAATCAGCCCCAGCATTTT.

The CDR3: CASSFGDTSYTF. The CDR3 DNA reads TGTGCCAGCAGCTTTGGGGACACAAGCTACACCTTC. The J gene is TRBJ1-2, the V gene TRBV7-9; D may be TRBD1 (6 bases). The CDR3 extends over 12 amino acids. Trimming took 3 bases from V and 9 from J, leaving 11 bases between them. CDR1 SEHNR and CDR2 FQNEAQ come from the germline V gene (reference sequence).

The CDR3: CASSLGQGVYGYTF. CDR3 nucleotide sequence: TGCGCCAGCAGCCTCGGACAGGGGGTTTATGGCTACACCTTC. V gene TRBV4-1 combines with J gene TRBJ1-2; 10 nucleotides align to TRBD1. Germline V gene sequence: CDR1 MGHRA, CDR2 YSYEKL. With V trimmed by 4 bases and J by 5 bases, 4 bases remained unmatched. The CDR3 loop spans 14 amino acids.

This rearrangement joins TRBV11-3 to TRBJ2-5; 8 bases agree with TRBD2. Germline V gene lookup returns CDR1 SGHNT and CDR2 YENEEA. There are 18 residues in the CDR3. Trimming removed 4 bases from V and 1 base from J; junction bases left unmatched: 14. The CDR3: CASSSGQAWTSSQETQYF. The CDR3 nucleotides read TGTGCCAGCAGCTCGGGACAAGCCTGGACTAGCTCCCAAGAGACCCAGTACTTC.

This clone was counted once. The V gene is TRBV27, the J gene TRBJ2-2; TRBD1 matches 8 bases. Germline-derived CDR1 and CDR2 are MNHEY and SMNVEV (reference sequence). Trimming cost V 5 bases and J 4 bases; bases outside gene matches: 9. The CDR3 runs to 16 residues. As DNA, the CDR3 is TGTGCCAGCAGTCCACTGACAGGGGCAGCCACCGGGGAGCTGTTTTTT. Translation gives CASSPLTGAATGELFF.

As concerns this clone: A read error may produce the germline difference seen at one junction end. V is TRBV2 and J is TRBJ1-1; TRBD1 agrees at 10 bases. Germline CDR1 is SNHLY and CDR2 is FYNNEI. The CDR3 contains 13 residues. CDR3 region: CASRPTGGTQAFF. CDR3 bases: TGTGCCAGCAGACCGACAGGGGGCACTCAAGCTTTCTTT.

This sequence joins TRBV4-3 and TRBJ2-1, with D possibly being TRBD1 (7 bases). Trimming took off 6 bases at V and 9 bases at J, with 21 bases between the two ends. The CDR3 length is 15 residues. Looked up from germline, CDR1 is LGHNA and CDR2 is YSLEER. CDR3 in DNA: TGCGCCAGCAGTCGCTTGACTAGGGGGCGGACTGAGCAGTTCTTC. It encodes CASSRLTRGRTEQFF.

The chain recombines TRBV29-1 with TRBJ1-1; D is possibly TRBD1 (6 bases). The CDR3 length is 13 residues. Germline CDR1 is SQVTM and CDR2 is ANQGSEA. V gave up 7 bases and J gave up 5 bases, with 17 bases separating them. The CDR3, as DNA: TGCAGCGGCTTGACAGGTGGTCAGACTGAAGCTTTCTTT. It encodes CSGLTGGQTEAFF. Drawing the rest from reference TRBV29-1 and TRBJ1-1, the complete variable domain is SAVISQKPSRDICQRGTSLTIQCQVDSQVTMMFWYRQQPGQSLTLIATANQGSEATYESGFVIDKFPISRPNLTFSTLTVSNMSPEDSSIYLCSGLTGGQTEAFFGQGTRLTVV.

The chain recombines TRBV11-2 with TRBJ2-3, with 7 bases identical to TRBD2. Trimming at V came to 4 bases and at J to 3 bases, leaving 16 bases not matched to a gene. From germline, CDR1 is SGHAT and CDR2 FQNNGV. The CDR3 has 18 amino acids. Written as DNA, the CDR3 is TGTGCCAGCAGCTCCCTTCCTGGGTGGGAGGGCCGGACAGATACGCAGTATTTT. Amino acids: CASSSLPGWEGRTDTQYF.

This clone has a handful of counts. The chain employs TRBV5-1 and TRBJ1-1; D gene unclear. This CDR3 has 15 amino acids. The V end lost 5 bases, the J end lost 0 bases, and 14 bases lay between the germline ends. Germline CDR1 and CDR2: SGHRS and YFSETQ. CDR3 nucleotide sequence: TGCGCCAGCAGTAGGGTGGGGAGTATGAACACTGAAGCTTTCTTT. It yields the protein CASSRVGSMNTEAFF.

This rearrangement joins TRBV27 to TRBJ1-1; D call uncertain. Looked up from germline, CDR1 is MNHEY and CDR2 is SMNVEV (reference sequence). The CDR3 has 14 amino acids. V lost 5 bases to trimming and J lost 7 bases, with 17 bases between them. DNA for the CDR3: TGTGCCAGCAGTCCCCGGGTAGAACAAAGTGAAGCTTTCTTT. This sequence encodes CASSPRVEQSEAFF.

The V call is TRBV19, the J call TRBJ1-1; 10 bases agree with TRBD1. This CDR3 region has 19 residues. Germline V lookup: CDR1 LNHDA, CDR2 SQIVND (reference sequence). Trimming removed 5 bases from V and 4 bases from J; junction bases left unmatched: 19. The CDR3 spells CASSGQSGTGARSGTEAFF. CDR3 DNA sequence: TGTGCCAGTAGTGGTCAATCCGGGACAGGGGCGAGATCTGGCACTGAAGCTTTCTTT.